The clone carrying this TCR beta chain was seen more than once but under ten times. Its antigen is still unknown. The data stem from a study of T cell repertoires in cytomegalovirus infection. Points from the study as a whole: Identification of carriers of CMV plus the relevant HLA was achieved through cumulative public TCR beta family frequency.

There are 14 residues in the CDR3. Germline CDR1 and CDR2: DFQATT and SNEGSKA (reference sequence). The junction had 9 bases not matched to a gene; V was cut back by 5 bases and J by 6 bases. Each CDR3 protein is one row after TCRdb ran MiXCR on the reads. The profile covers under 300,000 distinct CDR3 sequences, with 9% to 15% appearing a single time and approximately 1.6% taken by the ten largest. This chain uses TRBV20-1 with TRBJ1-4, with 7 bases that match TRBD1. The material sequenced was PBMCs. The receptor was derived from a human donor in good health (CMV status not recorded). Some clones in this sample may be carry-over from other donors' samples. CDR3 coding DNA: TGCAGTGCTGGAGGGACAGACGGGGATGAAAAACTGTTTTTT. Residues: CSAGGTDGDEKLFF.